Below, 16 T cell receptor beta chains from the same sample are listed, as sequenced in a study of CD8 T cells in Susac syndrome. RNA in amounts of roughly 0.45 to 1 ug was reverse transcribed with random hexamers. One entry per CDR3 protein, called by TCRdb with MiXCR from the immunoSEQ multiplex PCR reads. This table holds around 160,000 distinct CDR3 sequences, about 93% found once. Sequencing input: CD4+ T cells from PBMCs. The receptors here all came from a human donor in good health.

J is TRBJ2-3 and V is TRBV2; TRBD2 agrees at 8 bases. The CDR3 loop spans 16 amino acids. CDR1 SNHLY and CDR2 FYNNEI come from the germline V gene. The V segment lost 3 bases and the J segment 3 bases; nucleotides outside the gene matches: 8. The CDR3 sequence: CASSDPGGSVTDTQYF. The CDR3 coding sequence is TGTGCCAGCAGTGATCCGGGGGGGAGCGTAACAGATACGCAGTATTTT.

This clonotype is a singleton in its sample. V gene TRBV7-9 combines with J gene TRBJ2-1; D is unresolved. Germline values: CDR1 SEHNR, CDR2 FQNEAQ (reference sequence). V lost 3 bases, J lost 5 bases, and 5 bases lay in between. The CDR3 runs to 12 residues. Written as DNA, the CDR3 is TGTGCCAGCAGCTTTACTCACAATGAGCAGTTCTTC. As protein: CASSFTHNEQFF.

The chain recombines TRBV18 with TRBJ1-2; possibly TRBD1 for D (5 bases). With 4 bases removed from V and 2 bases from J, the gap between germline ends came to 14 bases. This CDR3 has 15 amino acids. Germline CDR1 is KGHSH and CDR2 is LQKENI. The CDR3 reads CASSRSGAENYGYTF. The CDR3 bases are TGTGCCAGCTCACGCTCTGGGGCGGAAAACTATGGCTACACCTTC.

This sequence joins TRBV29-1 and TRBJ2-3; D may be TRBD2 (5 bases). From germline, CDR1 is SQVTM and CDR2 ANQGSEA. The CDR3 spans 14 residues. Deletions cut 8 bases from V and 5 bases from J, with 20 bases between. CDR3 residues: CSTSLASFGDTQYF. The CDR3 nucleotides are TGCAGCACCAGTCTAGCATCGTTCGGAGATACGCAGTATTTT.

The rearrangement links TRBV12-3 or TRBV12-4 to TRBJ1-5, with 10 bases matching TRBD1. V was pared by 6 bases and J by 3 bases, with 5 bases of the junction left unmatched. The CDR3 extends over 15 amino acids. CDR3 amino acids: CASRTGTGANQPQHF. CDR3 DNA: TGTGCCAGCAGGACCGGGACAGGGGCCAATCAGCCCCAGCATTTT.

Only one count was recorded for this clonotype. Here the CDR3 reads CAWVREAPNTEAFF. DNA of the CDR3: TGTGCCTGGGTTAGAGAGGCACCGAACACTGAAGCTTTCTTT. The chain employs TRBV30 and TRBJ1-1, with D uncertain. This CDR3 comprises 14 residues. V dropped 5 bases and J dropped 1 base, with 14 bases sitting between them. Germline CDR1 reads GTSNPN; CDR2 reads SVGIG (reference sequence).

J is TRBJ2-6 and V is TRBV4-3; D call uncertain. Trimming took off 5 bases at V and 0 bases at J, with 8 bases between the two ends. CDR3 length: 15 amino acids. Germline V gene lookup returns CDR1 LGHNA and CDR2 YSLEER. The CDR3 nucleotides are TGCGCCAGCAGCTCGCTCCTCTCTGGGGCCAACGTCCTGACTTTC. Amino acid sequence: CASSSLLSGANVLTF.

V is TRBV7-2 and J is TRBJ2-7; TRBD2 aligns across 10 bases. Unmatched junction bases numbered 2, after V lost 0 bases and J lost 0 bases. Germline CDR1 and CDR2: SGHTA and FQGNSA. The CDR3 consists of 16 residues. CDR3 nucleotide sequence: TGTGCCAGCAGCTTAGCTAGCGGGGGGTACTCCTACGAGCAGTACTTC. As protein: CASSLASGGYSYEQYF.

The chain uses TRBV25-1 and TRBJ1-1; D remains ambiguous. The CDR3 is made up of 13 amino acids. Germline V CDR1 and CDR2: MGHDK, SYGVNS. Trimming pared 3 bases from V and 4 bases from J, leaving 9 bases between. The CDR3: CASSDFSPTEAFF. The CDR3 nucleotides are TGTGCCAGCAGTGACTTCTCCCCCACTGAAGCTTTCTTT.

The genes are TRBV28 and TRBJ1-4; D ambiguous. Trimming took 2 bases from V and 6 from J, leaving 7 bases between them. The CDR3 has 13 residues. The germline gives CDR1 MDHEN, CDR2 SYDVKM. The CDR3 here is CASSLDGYEKLFF. The CDR3 DNA follows: TGTGCCAGCAGTTTAGACGGCTATGAAAAACTGTTTTTT.

The chain is built from TRBV5-1 and TRBJ2-5, with a possible D match to TRBD2 (5 bases). Germline V gene lookup returns CDR1 SGHRS and CDR2 YFSETQ. This CDR3 is 15 amino acids long. V was cut by 4 bases and J by 7 bases, with 20 bases left in between. This CDR3 is CASSKDGEVRGTQYF. The CDR3 DNA is TGCGCCAGCAGCAAGGACGGCGAAGTTCGGGGGACCCAGTACTTC.

The gene calls are TRBV20-1 and TRBJ2-7, with 7 bases aligning to TRBD2. This CDR3 region has 12 residues. Per germline, CDR1 DFQATT and CDR2 SNEGSKA (reference sequence). V lost 4 bases to trimming and J lost 5 bases; unmatched junction nucleotides: 5. The CDR3 coding sequence is TGCAGTGCTACGGGACTAACCAACGAGCAGTACTTC. Amino acid sequence: CSATGLTNEQYF.

The rearrangement uses TRBV20-1 and TRBJ2-7; tentatively, D is TRBD2 (6 bases). Germline CDR1 DFQATT, CDR2 SNEGSKA (reference sequence). This CDR3 spans 11 amino acids. V lost 6 bases and J lost 2, with 8 bases in between. CDR3 nucleotides: TGCAGTGCAGGGACTGCCTACGAGCAGTACTTC. Protein: CSAGTAYEQYF.

V gene TRBV19 combines with J gene TRBJ2-7, with D possibly being TRBD1 (6 bases). The germline V gene has CDR1 LNHDA and CDR2 SQIVND (reference sequence). Trimming left V 5 bases short and J 2 bases short, with 10 bases between. CDR3 size: 13 residues. This CDR3 is CASSDRQAYEQYF. CDR3 nucleotide sequence: TGTGCCAGTAGTGATCGACAGGCCTACGAGCAGTACTTC.

The rearrangement links TRBV29-1 to TRBJ1-1; D gene unclear. This CDR3 has 11 residues. V was trimmed by 2 bases and J by 1 base, leaving 2 bases between them. Germline-derived CDR1 and CDR2 are SQVTM and ANQGSEA. In DNA form, the CDR3 reads TGCAGCGTTGAAAAGAACACTGAAGCTTTCTTT. As protein: CSVEKNTEAFF. Supplemented by reference TRBV29-1 and TRBJ1-1, the full variable domain reads SAVISQKPSRDICQRGTSLTIQCQVDSQVTMMFWYRQQPGQSLTLIATANQGSEATYESGFVIDKFPISRPNLTFSTLTVSNMSPEDSSIYLCSVEKNTEAFFGQGTRLTVV.

The chain has TRBV20-1 and TRBJ2-7; D remains unclear. V shed 2 bases and J shed 2 bases, with 7 bases lying between them. The CDR3 is made up of 12 amino acids. Germline CDR1 and CDR2: DFQATT and SNEGSKA (reference sequence). The CDR3 here is CSARPDPYEQYF. The CDR3 region has the DNA TGCAGTGCTAGACCCGACCCCTACGAGCAGTACTTC.